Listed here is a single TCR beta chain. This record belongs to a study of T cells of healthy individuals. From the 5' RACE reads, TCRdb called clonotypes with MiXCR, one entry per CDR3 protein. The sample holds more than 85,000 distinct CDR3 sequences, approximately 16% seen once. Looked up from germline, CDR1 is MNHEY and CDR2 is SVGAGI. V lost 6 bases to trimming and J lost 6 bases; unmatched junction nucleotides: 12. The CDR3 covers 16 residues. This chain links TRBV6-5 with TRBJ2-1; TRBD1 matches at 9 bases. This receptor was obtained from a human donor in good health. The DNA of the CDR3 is TGTGCCAGCAGCGAGGGGATCGGGACAGGGACCAATGAGCAGTTCTTC. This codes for CASSEGIGTGTNEQFF.